This TCR beta chain was captured in a study of blood T cells in healthy people across ages (dated by TCRdb to between 2015 and 2016). Background on the whole study: In model experiments, template switching captured about one uniquely barcoded TCR beta cDNA molecule for every two T cells. The study measured age-related changes in TCR beta repertoire diversity using deep sequencing normalized with unique cDNA molecular identifiers. Donors were grouped into four age groups: young (average roughly 17 years), middle-aged (39), aged (around 56) and long-lived (around 80). Donors of different ages were randomly distributed across sequencing lanes to avoid experimental bias. The study analyzed two additional independent replicas of 1 million unique cDNA reads from the same blood draw for two donors, one aged 18 to 29 and one aged 80 or older. Paper-wide results and their limitations: Estimates of total diversity based on one million sequenced T cells were considered lower bounds and underestimates. Donor CMV infection status was unknown, potentially confounding age-related changes in expanded clonotypes. Conclusive comparison of naive and antigen-experienced compartments was prevented by the profiling of bulk unsorted PBMCs. There was a strong correlation between observed TCR beta diversity and the percentage of naive T cells measured by flow cytometry. Compared with the aged group, the long-lived group had more naive CD4+ T cells, fewer expanded clones and increased TCR diversity, suggesting age selection. Observed TCR beta diversity per million T cells fell roughly linearly with age, and a significant reduction was already apparent by age approximately 41.

The CDR3 holds 23 amino acids from the cysteine to the phenylalanine. The entry retains the CDR3 DNA only, 69 bases that are in frame from base 1. After removal of 0 bases from V and 1 base from J, the junction retains 25 bases not matched to a gene. As encoded in the germline V gene, CDR1 is MNHEY while CDR2 is SVGEGT. The roughly 39 donors, aged 6 to 90 years, were systemically healthy Caucasian individuals from Russia. Each donor gave ten milliliters of peripheral blood, drawn into EDTA-treated Vacutainer tubes. Ficoll-Paque density-gradient centrifugation was used to isolate PBMCs, with at least 7 million per sample. Total RNA, at least 5 micrograms per sample, was extracted from PBMCs with Trizol reagent. For every donor, flow cytometry on a PBMC aliquot measured the percentage of naive CD45RAhigh/CD27high T cells. This clonotype was seen once. Its cognate antigen has yet to be identified. Base qualities are not recorded, but no much larger clone differs from it by a single base. One read alone lends weak support.

Library preparation employed 5' RACE. The reads were generated on an Illumina HiSeq 2500. A second roughly 7 to 11 cycle PCR used a sample-barcoded 5' primer and a J-beta primer mix. A unique molecular identifier was introduced onto each TCR beta cDNA molecule by a template-switch 5' adaptor carrying 12 random nucleotides. At least 3 million CDR3-containing paired-end reads were obtained from each sample. All of the RNA was converted into first-strand cDNA using the Mint cDNA synthesis kit, with a TRBC-specific oligonucleotide serving as the primer. Following uracil-DNA glycosylase treatment, a first 18-cycle PCR with universal primers M1SS and BC2_uni_R was performed on all cDNA. Per the source publication's procedure: For normalization, 1 million high-quality reads, each with a distinct molecular identifier, were randomly selected from each sample. Reads sharing molecular identifiers were discarded rather than binned into consensus sequences. MiTCR, run with a Q25 quality threshold and the strictest error-elimination algorithm, handled CDR3 identification, clonotype clustering and error correction. A nonparametric unseen species model with Euler transformation was used to estimate lower-bound total TCR beta diversity. TCRdb handled the public reads itself, with Q25 trimming in fastp and clone calling in MiXCR, and kept productive beta chains. For every CDR3 protein sequence, its rows merge into one entry that carries the most common genes and DNA. TCRdb assigned the V and J calls; the authors' analysis was not used. The sample data list 700,000 to 900,000 distinct CDR3 sequences, and approximately 55% of these were observed just once. Around 41% of the sample belongs to the ten largest clones.

Rearrangement joined TRBV6-2 or TRBV6-3 to TRBJ1-1; TRBD1 aligns with 8 central bases. Sequencing input: blood. This TCR was recovered from a man older than 75 in good health. At the DNA level, the sequence is TGTGCCAGCAGTTACTCAACACTTGTTAGACAGGGGACCAGCCTAGGACCGAACACTGAAGCTTTCTTT. Its coded protein is CASSYSTLVRQGTSLGPNTEAFF.